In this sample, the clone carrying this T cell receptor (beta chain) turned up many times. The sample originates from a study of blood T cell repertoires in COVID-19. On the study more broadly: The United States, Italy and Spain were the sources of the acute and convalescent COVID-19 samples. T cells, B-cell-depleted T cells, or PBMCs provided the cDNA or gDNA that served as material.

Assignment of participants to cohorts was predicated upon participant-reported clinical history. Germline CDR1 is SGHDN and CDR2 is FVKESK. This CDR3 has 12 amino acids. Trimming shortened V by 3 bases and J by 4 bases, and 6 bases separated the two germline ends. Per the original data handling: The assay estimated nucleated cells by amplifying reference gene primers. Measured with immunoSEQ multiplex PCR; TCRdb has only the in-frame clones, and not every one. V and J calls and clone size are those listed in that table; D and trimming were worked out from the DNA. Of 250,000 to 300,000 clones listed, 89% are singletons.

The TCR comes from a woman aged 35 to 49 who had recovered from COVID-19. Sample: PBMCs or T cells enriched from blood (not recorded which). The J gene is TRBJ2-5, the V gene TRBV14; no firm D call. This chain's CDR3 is CASSQSVETQYF. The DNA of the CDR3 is TGTGCCAGCAGCCAGTCAGTAGAGACCCAGTACTTC.